This TCR beta chain was sequenced during a study of beta chain features in type 1 diabetes. A CD45RO/CCR7/CD25/CD127/CD95/CD27 panel sorted naive, central memory, regulatory and stem cell-like memory CD4+ cells. Study-level points and caveats: When Type 1 diabetes patients were examined, their TCRB CDR3s proved moderately but significantly shorter in all four CD4+ subsets.

A word on this clone: The antigen is not known.

The entirety of the isolated RNA underwent reverse transcription, so expressed TCRB transcripts were sequenced. Measured with immunoSEQ multiplex PCR; TCRdb has only the in-frame clones, and not every one. The sample shows 500,000 to 850,000 clones, 11% to 15% of them seen only once. Germline CDR1 reads GTSNPN; CDR2 reads SVGIG (reference sequence). The CDR3 extends over 14 amino acids. The chain couples TRBV30 to TRBJ2-5, with 10 bases identical to TRBD1. Gene TRBJ2-7 matches the end of the DNA better, so the J call may be wrong. This receptor was identified in a man aged 18 to 29 with type 1 diabetes. What was sequenced was naive CD4+ T cells from blood. CDR3 sequence reads: CAWSRTGGAYEQYF. In DNA, the CDR3 is TGTGCCTGGTCCCGGACAGGGGGAGCCTACGAGCAGTACTTC.